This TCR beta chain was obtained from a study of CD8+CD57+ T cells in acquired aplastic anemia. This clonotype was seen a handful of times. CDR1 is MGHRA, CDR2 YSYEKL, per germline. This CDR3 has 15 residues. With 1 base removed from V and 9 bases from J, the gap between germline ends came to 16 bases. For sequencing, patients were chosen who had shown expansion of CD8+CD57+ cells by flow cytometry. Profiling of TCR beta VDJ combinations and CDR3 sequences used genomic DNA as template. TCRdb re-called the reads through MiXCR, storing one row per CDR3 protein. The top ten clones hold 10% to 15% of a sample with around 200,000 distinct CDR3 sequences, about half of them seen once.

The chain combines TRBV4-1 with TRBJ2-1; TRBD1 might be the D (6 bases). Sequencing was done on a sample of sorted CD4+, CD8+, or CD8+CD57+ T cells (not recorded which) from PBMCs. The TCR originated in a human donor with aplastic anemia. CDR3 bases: TGCGCCAGCAGCCAAGGTTCTAGGGGGTACGTTGAGCAGTTCTTC. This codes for CASSQGSRGYVEQFF.